The 10 T cell receptor beta chains reported below all come from one sample, sequenced in a study of T cells in Graves' hyperthyroidism and ophthalmopathy. Amplification of TCR beta CDR3 regions was performed using RNA transcripts as template. The study used the HTBI primer set for a first-round RT-PCR of the TCR CDR3. Each CDR3 protein gets one entry after TCRdb re-called the multiplex PCR reads with MiXCR. The table includes over 650,000 distinct CDR3 sequences, roughly 17% detected once. What was sequenced was blood. These receptors originate from a man aged 18 to 29 with Graves' hyperthyroidism.

The CDR3 reads CASTVSGNTIYF. The CDR3 DNA sequence: TGTGCCAGCACCGTCTCTGGAAACACCATATATTTT. The chain employs TRBV12-3 or TRBV12-4 and TRBJ1-3; D remains unclear. This CDR3 spans 12 amino acids. V was clipped by 7 bases and J by 0 bases, with 4 bases between them.

This clonotype was seen a handful of times. The chain employs TRBV6-2 or TRBV6-3 and TRBJ2-1, with a possible D match to TRBD2 (5 bases). Between the trimmed V and J ends, which lost 2 bases and 5 bases, there was a span of 13 bases. CDR1 is MNHEY and CDR2 is SVGEGT in the germline V gene. The length of the CDR3 is 15 residues. CDR3 DNA sequence: TGTGCCAGCAGTTACAGATGGGAGTACGACAATGAGCAGTTCTTC. It yields the protein CASSYRWEYDNEQFF.

The chain has TRBV4-3 and TRBJ2-1; D is possibly TRBD2 (5 bases). The CDR3 is 13 residues long. Germline loops: CDR1 LGHNA, CDR2 YSLEER. V dropped 1 base and J dropped 8 bases, with 9 bases sitting between them. CDR3 sequence: CASSQASLHEQFF. For the CDR3, the DNA is TGCGCCAGCAGCCAAGCTAGCTTACATGAGCAGTTCTTC.

This clonotype was counted between two and nine times. The chain carries TRBV29-1 and TRBJ2-7; no firm D call. The CDR3 covers 11 residues. Trimming cost V 5 bases and J 0 bases, with 5 bases left between them. Per germline, CDR1 SQVTM and CDR2 ANQGSEA. The CDR3 DNA reads TGCAGCGTTAGGGTCTCCTACGAGCAGTACTTC. It encodes CSVRVSYEQYF.

This clonotype was counted only a few times. The chain is built from TRBV19 and TRBJ1-5; 7 nucleotides agree with TRBD1. The junction had 7 bases not matched to a gene; V was cut back by 8 bases and J by 9 bases. Germline CDR1 reads LNHDA; CDR2 reads SQIVND (reference sequence). The CDR3 is made up of 12 amino acids. The CDR3 sequence is CASGQVSWPQHF. Here the CDR3 DNA reads TGTGCCAGTGGACAGGTATCTTGGCCCCAGCATTTT.

The rearrangement joins TRBV20-1 to TRBJ1-5; the match to TRBD1 covers 7 bases. The CDR3 covers 14 residues. The V gene's germline CDR1 is DFQATT and CDR2 SNEGSKA (reference sequence). Trimming removed 0 bases from V and 11 bases from J; junction bases left unmatched: 10. Here the CDR3 DNA reads TGCAGTGCTAGAGATAACAGGGGTCCGATGGCCCAGCATTTT. The encoded protein is CSARDNRGPMAQHF.

This clonotype was observed a few times. This sequence joins TRBV15 and TRBJ2-7, with D perhaps TRBD1 or TRBD2 (5 bases each). The CDR3 is made up of 15 amino acids. The ends were cut back, 0 bases at V and 2 bases at J, with 11 bases in the middle. Per germline, CDR1 LNHNV and CDR2 YYDKDF (reference sequence). CDR3 sequence: CATSRDGTGTYEQYF. CDR3 bases: TGTGCCACCAGCAGAGACGGGACGGGGACCTACGAGCAGTACTTC.

V is TRBV19 and J is TRBJ2-1; 14 bases map to TRBD2. This CDR3 spans 18 amino acids. V dropped 6 bases and J dropped 7; count of bases not matched to a gene: 14. The germline V gene encodes CDR1 LNHDA and CDR2 SQIVND (reference sequence). CDR3 residues: CASRITTSGRAYGNEQFF. The CDR3 coding sequence is TGTGCCAGTAGGATCACGACTAGCGGGAGGGCCTATGGGAATGAGCAGTTCTTC.

The J gene is TRBJ2-7, the V gene TRBV24-1; 7 bases fit TRBD1. The CDR3 length is 17 residues. Germline CDR1 is KGHDR and CDR2 is SFDVKD. Trimming removed 4 bases from V and 0 bases from J; junction bases left unmatched: 11. Written as DNA, the CDR3 is TGTGCCACCAGTGAAGCCCCTCGACAGGGAAGCTCCTACGAGCAGTACTTC. Its protein is CATSEAPRQGSSYEQYF.

This clonotype showed up many times. This chain connects TRBV7-2 to TRBJ2-7, with 10 positions matching TRBD2. Trimming cost V 2 bases and J 3 bases; bases outside gene matches: 1. The CDR3 covers 14 residues. Germline CDR1 SGHTA, CDR2 FQGNSA. CDR3 DNA: TGTGCCAGCAGCTTAACTAGCGGGAACTACGAGCAGTACTTC. This gives the protein CASSLTSGNYEQYF.